This T cell receptor beta chain originates from a study of shared clonotypes between healthy human individuals (dated by TCRdb to 2019 to 2021). Notes on the research overall: A couple of women and three men aged 18 to 49 years were included in the cohort. To estimate repertoire size and how much clonotypes are shared between individuals, the study performed deep sequencing of blood TCR repertoires from about 5 healthy adults. Leukapheresis yielded between about 0.9 and 10 billion PBMCs per donor. To increase sequencing depth and limit assay-specific biases, different laboratories used diverse techniques to prepare libraries and sequence TCR repertoires. For each donor, three plates each were used for CD4 naive and CD4 memory, two plates were used for CD8 naive, and one plate was used for CD8 memory.

Overall study results and their limits: Incomplete sequencing was indicated by rarefaction of sorted-subset datasets, despite the large sequencing depth. The genetic and exposure-history diversity represented was limited by the small number of donors. Across several donors, approximately 5% of naive CD4, roughly 3.3% of naive CD8, 2% to 2.5% of memory CD4, and approximately 0.4% of memory CD8 clonotypes were shared. Compared with non-shared clonotypes, the clonotypes found in all four sorted-subset donors had higher generation probabilities. Pairwise subsampling led to the expectation that sequencing depth would affect the degree of clonotype sharing among donors. Naive subsets generally had larger estimated clonotype richness than memory subsets did. Sampling was limited to blood, and TCR repertoires in tissue likely differ from TCR repertoires in blood.

Details on this clone: Its antigen remains unidentified. One base away there is no much larger clone; base qualities are not given.

The germline V gene (reference sequence) yields MNHEY for CDR1 and SMNVEV for CDR2. The CDR3 runs 14 amino acids, cysteine and phenylalanine included. Only CDR3 DNA is held: 42 bases, read in frame from base 1. Trimming accounts for 8 bases at V and 4 bases at J, while the number of junction bases matched to no gene is 7. Using the deep immunoSEQ assay, TCR CDR3 regions were amplified from genomic DNA by multiplex PCR. For each cell subset, the extracted genomic DNA was distributed evenly across all wells of several immunoSEQ 96-well plates, and each plate served as one replicate. Each replicate PCR for sorted subsets received about 220 ng genomic DNA, equal to around 32,000 T cell genomes. Purified libraries were measured with a Qubit 3.0 fluorometer, size-checked on a Bioanalyzer 2100, and measured again with the KAPA Library Quantification kit. A separate single-read 150-cycle Illumina NextSeq 550 flow cell was used to sequence each immunoSEQ 96-well plate. On the authors' methods: Because the immunoSEQ output held only junctional sequences and lacked quality scores, the filtering could not match the filtering applied to full-length reads. Sequences were annotated with PyIR, a Python wrapper for IgBLAST v1.9, and V/J genes and CDR3 were assigned using IMGT germline references. Any read was removed if the V/J assignment was weak (E-value above 1e-6), the CDR3 was missing, or the read contained stop codons, out-of-frame junctions, or ambiguous translated residues. V3J clonotypes were defined as sequences sharing an identical inferred V gene, J gene, and CDR3 amino acid sequence. To compute the percentage overlap between repertoires, the number of shared unique clonotypes was divided by the size of the smaller repertoire. Repertoire richness was assessed with RTK rarefaction, the Chao1 estimator, and Recon v2.1 estimates of unobserved clonotypes. For all TCRbeta clonotypes obtained by the gDNA method from a few donors, generation probabilities were computed with OLGA. Not all clones reach the TCRdb copy of this immuneACCESS table, which keeps in-frame sequences only. Checked studies attribute under half of the gap to unresolved V genes and leave the rest unexplained. The V and J calls and the clone size are those of that table, but D and trimming were determined from the DNA. This sample has around 690,000 clones in its table, and less than 95% of those were observed once. The ten largest clones capture 30% to 35% of the sample.

Healthy HIV-negative adults with no recently reported acute infections or vaccinations were included as donors. All donors were Caucasian adults living in Nashville, Tennessee, USA. CD8 memory samples combined magnetically selected CD45RO+ cells with CCR7-negative CD45RA+ effector memory (TemRA) cells. After blood collection by leukapheresis, PBMCs were isolated using Ficoll-Histopaque density gradient centrifugation and then cryopreserved in the vapor phase of liquid nitrogen. Analytical flow cytometry was used to check the purity and quantity of every magnetically sorted T cell population. From each sorted fraction, genomic DNA was isolated and quantified by UV absorbance on a Nanodrop 2000c.

The chain is made from TRBV27 and TRBJ2-1; a stretch of 8 junction bases matches TRBD1. Sequencing input: memory CD8+ T cells from PBMCs. Taken with the paper, the label for cell subset or site translates to: CD45RO+ cells pooled with CCR7-negative TemRA cells. This clonotype was sampled from a man aged 18 to 30 in good health. Some clones in this sample may be carry-over from other donors' samples. The DNA is TGTGCCAGCTCCGACAGGGGAGGTTACAATGAGCAGTTCTTC. This encodes CASSDRGGYNEQFF.